These 7 T cell receptor beta chains came from one sample sequenced in a study of blood T cell repertoires in COVID-19 (dated by TCRdb to 2018 to 2020). The library was prepared using the immunoSEQ multiplex PCR assay. TCRdb holds this immuneACCESS table with in-frame rearrangements only. Some clones are missing; in checked studies, unresolved V genes explain under half, and the rest has no known cause. The sample data list around 130,000 clones, and roughly 79% of these were observed just once. The ten largest clones take up more than 15% of the sample. The sequencing input was peripheral blood. These receptors all come from an elderly man with acute or convalescent COVID-19.

The genes are TRBV12-3 or TRBV12-4 and TRBJ1-3; D is perhaps TRBD1 (6 bases). V lost 7 bases and J 3 bases, leaving 10 bases between the germline ends. The CDR3 runs to 13 residues. The CDR3 protein is CASIRTDGNTIYF. CDR3 nucleotide sequence: TGTGCCAGCATACGGACAGATGGAAACACCATATATTTT.

The V call is TRBV3-1 (or the pseudogene TRBV3-2), the J call TRBJ1-5, with 7 bases identical to TRBD1. Trimming cost V 5 bases and J 11 bases; bases outside gene matches: 3. From germline, CDR1 is LGHDT and CDR2 YNNKEL (reference sequence). The CDR3 runs to 11 residues. CDR3 in DNA: TGTGCCAGCAGCAGAACAGGGGCCCAGCATTTT. Protein sequence: CASSRTGAQHF.

The CDR3 region is CASSSPPWRLNTEAFF. The DNA for the CDR3 is TGTGCCAGCAGTTCCCCTCCCTGGCGGTTGAACACTGAAGCTTTCTTT. V is TRBV28 and J is TRBJ1-1, with D uncertain. Trimming removed 4 bases from V and 0 bases from J, with 15 bases in between. CDR1 MDHEN and CDR2 SYDVKM come from the germline V gene. The CDR3 runs 16 residues.

This clone was recorded a few times. The chain employs TRBV2 and TRBJ2-7; 10 bases are a match to TRBD1. V shed 6 bases and J 2 bases; nucleotides not matched to a gene: 4. Germline CDR1 and CDR2: SNHLY and FYNNEI. The CDR3 contains 14 residues. The CDR3 region has the DNA TGTGCCAGCAGCCTGGGGACAGGGGCCTACGAGCAGTACTTC. It codes for CASSLGTGAYEQYF.

This rearrangement joins TRBV25-1 to TRBJ2-5, with 9 bases matching TRBD1. The length of the CDR3 is 15 residues. Germline values: CDR1 MGHDK, CDR2 SYGVNS. V was pared by 3 bases and J by 1 base, with 3 bases of the junction left unmatched. The CDR3 sequence is CASSDPGQGQETQYF. The CDR3 DNA is TGTGCCAGCAGTGACCCGGGACAGGGCCAAGAGACCCAGTACTTC. Combining the CDR3 with reference TRBV25-1 and TRBJ2-5 gives the whole variable domain EADIYQTPRYLVIGTGKKITLECSQTMGHDKMYWYQQDPGMELHLIHYSYGVNSTEKGDLSSESTVSRIRTEHFPLTLESARPSHTSQYLCASSDPGQGQETQYFGPGTRLLVL.

This clone was counted a few times. The rearrangement joins TRBV6-5 to TRBJ2-1, with D maybe TRBD1 (5 bases). Looked up from germline, CDR1 is MNHEY and CDR2 is SVGAGI. The V end lost 0 bases, the J end lost 3 bases, and 9 bases lay between the germline ends. This CDR3 region has 15 residues. The CDR3 nucleotides are TGTGCCAGCAGTTACTCGACAGATTACTACAATGAGCAGTTCTTC. It yields the protein CASSYSTDYYNEQFF.

This clone came up a few times. J is TRBJ1-1 and V is TRBV2; D possibly corresponds to TRBD1 (5 bases). Trimming took off 8 bases at V and 0 bases at J, with 10 bases between the two ends. Germline CDR1 SNHLY, CDR2 FYNNEI. The CDR3 spans 13 residues. DNA of the CDR3: TGTGCCAGCTCCGGGGGGATGAACACTGAAGCTTTCTTT. Amino acid sequence: CASSGGMNTEAFF.